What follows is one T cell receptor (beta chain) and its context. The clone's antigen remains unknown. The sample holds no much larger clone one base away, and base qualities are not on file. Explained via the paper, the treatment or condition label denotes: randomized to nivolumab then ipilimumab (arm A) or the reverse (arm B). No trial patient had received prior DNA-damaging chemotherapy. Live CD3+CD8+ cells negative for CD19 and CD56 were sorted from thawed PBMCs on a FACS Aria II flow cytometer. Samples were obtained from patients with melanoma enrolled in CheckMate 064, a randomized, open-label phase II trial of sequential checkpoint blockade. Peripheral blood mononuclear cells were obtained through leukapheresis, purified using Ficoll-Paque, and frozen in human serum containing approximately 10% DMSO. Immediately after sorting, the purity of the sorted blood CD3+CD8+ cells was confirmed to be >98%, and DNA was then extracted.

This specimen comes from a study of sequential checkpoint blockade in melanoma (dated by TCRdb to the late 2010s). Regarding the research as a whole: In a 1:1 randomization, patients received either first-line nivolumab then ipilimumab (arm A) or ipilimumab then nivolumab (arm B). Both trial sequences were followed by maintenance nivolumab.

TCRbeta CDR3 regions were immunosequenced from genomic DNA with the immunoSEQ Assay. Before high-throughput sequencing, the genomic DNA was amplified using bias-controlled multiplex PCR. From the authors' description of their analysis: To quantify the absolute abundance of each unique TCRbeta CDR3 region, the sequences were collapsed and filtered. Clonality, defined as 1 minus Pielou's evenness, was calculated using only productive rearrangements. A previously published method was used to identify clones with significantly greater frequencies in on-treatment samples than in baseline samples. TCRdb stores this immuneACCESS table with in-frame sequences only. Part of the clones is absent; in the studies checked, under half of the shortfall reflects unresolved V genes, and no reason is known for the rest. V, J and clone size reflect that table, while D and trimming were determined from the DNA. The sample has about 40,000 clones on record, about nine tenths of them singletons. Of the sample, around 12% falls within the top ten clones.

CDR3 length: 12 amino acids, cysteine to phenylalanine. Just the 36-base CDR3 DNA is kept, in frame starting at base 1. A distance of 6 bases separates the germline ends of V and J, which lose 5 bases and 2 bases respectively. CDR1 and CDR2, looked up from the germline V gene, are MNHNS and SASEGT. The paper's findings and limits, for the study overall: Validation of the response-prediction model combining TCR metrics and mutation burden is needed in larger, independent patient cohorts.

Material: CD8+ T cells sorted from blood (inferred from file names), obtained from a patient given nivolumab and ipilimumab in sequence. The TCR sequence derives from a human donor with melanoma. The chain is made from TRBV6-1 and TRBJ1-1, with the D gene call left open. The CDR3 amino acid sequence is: CASSPYNTEAFF. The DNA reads TGTGCCAGCAGTCCCTATAACACTGAAGCTTTCTTT.